A single T cell receptor beta chain is shown here with its context. In the source study's methods: Researchers report that nucleated cell counts were estimated from reference gene primer amplification. Sequencing was performed with immunoSEQ multiplex PCR; in TCRdb, only in-frame clones are kept and a portion is missing. The DNA gave D and trimming, while V, J and clone size come from that table. Found here are around 380,000 clones, about 80% of them singletons; the top ten hold approximately 1%. These data belong to a study of blood T cell repertoires in COVID-19. Study as a whole: Acute and convalescent COVID-19 samples came from the United States, Italy and Spain. T cells, B-cell-depleted T cells, or PBMCs supplied cDNA or gDNA.

This CDR3 region has 14 residues. The V gene's germline CDR1 is SGHVS and CDR2 FQNEAQ. The junction had 5 bases not matched to a gene; V was cut back by 0 bases and J by 8 bases. This TCR was sampled from a human donor with acute or convalescent COVID-19. The donor label of this sample is uncertain. The sequencing sample was made of peripheral blood. V is TRBV7-8 and J is TRBJ1-2, with 8 bases fitting TRBD1. DNA of the CDR3: TGTGCCAGCAGCTTAGCAGGACAGGGTGAAGGCTACACCTTC. Translating it yields CASSLAGQGEGYTF.